Below, 8 T cell receptor beta chains from the same sample are listed, as sequenced in a study of CD8+ T cells in alopecia areata. TCR sequencing used cDNA made by reverse transcription of extracted RNA. Clones were read by immunoSEQ multiplex PCR, and TCRdb kept only the in-frame ones, dropping some. The sample lists 100,000 to 150,000 clones; 61% were seen once. Treatment: oral pan-JAK inhibitor, 5-10 mg twice daily. Source: CD4+ T cells sorted from blood, taken at week 4, from a patient treated with tofacitinib. The receptors stem from a human donor with alopecia areata.

The chain is built from TRBV21-1 and TRBJ2-7. TRBV21-1 has pseudogene status. This CDR3 is built from 16 residues. CDR3 nucleotides: TGTGCCAGCACCCTAGGCCGGGACCGCCGATTCTACGAGCAGTACTTC. Translation: CASTLGRDRRFYEQYF.

The rearrangement uses TRBV4-1 and TRBJ1-5; possible D gene TRBD1, 5 bases. The CDR3 totals 16 residues. V dropped 3 bases and J dropped 0 bases, with 12 bases sitting between them. CDR1 is MGHRA and CDR2 is YSYEKL in the germline V gene. This CDR3 is CASSQGRGDSNQPQHF. The CDR3, as DNA: TGCGCCAGCAGCCAGGGGCGGGGTGATAGCAATCAGCCCCAGCATTTT.

This clone was seen more than once but under ten times. V is TRBV29-1 and J is TRBJ2-6; D not certain. The V gene lost 2 bases and the J gene lost 1 base, with 9 bases spanning the gap. The germline CDR1 and CDR2 sequences are SQVTM and ANQGSEA. This CDR3 spans 15 amino acids. The CDR3 loop reads CSVELRGSGANVLTF. The CDR3 nucleotides read TGCAGCGTTGAATTGAGAGGTTCTGGGGCCAACGTCCTGACTTTC.

This sequence joins TRBV19 and TRBJ2-1; TRBD1 agrees at 8 bases. V dropped 4 bases and J dropped 9; count of bases not matched to a gene: 8. CDR3 size: 14 residues. The germline CDR1 and CDR2 sequences are LNHDA and SQIVND (reference sequence). The CDR3 spells CASSTLTGEGEQFF. The CDR3 DNA reads as TGTGCCAGTAGTACCCTGACAGGGGAAGGTGAGCAGTTCTTC.

The genes are TRBV6-1 and TRBJ2-5; D remains ambiguous. V was cut by 8 bases and J by 0 bases, with 16 bases left in between. Germline lookup yields CDR1 MNHNS and CDR2 SASEGT. The CDR3 contains 15 residues. The CDR3 reads CASLEVLEYQETQYF. The CDR3 DNA sequence: TGTGCCAGCCTTGAGGTATTAGAGTACCAAGAGACCCAGTACTTC.

The J gene is TRBJ2-3, the V gene TRBV7-2, with a weak D call TRBD2 (6 bases). CDR3 length: 14 residues. The V end was cut by 0 bases, the J end by 5 bases, with 9 bases between. From germline, CDR1 is SGHTA and CDR2 FQGNSA. CDR3 in amino acids: CASSLAGGVDTQYF. The CDR3 region has the DNA TGTGCCAGCAGCTTAGCGGGGGGTGTAGATACGCAGTATTTT. The complete variable domain, with remaining parts taken from reference TRBV7-2 and TRBJ2-3, reads GAGVSQSPSNKVTEKGKDVELRCDPISGHTALYWYRQSLGQGLEFLIYFQGNSAPDKSGLPSDRFSAERTGGSVSTLTIQRTQQEDSAVYLCASSLAGGVDTQYFGPGTRLTVL.

This clone was seen a handful of times. The chain links TRBV4-1 to TRBJ2-5, with D perhaps being TRBD1 or TRBD2 (5 bases each). V lost 5 bases to trimming and J lost 5 bases, with 15 bases between them. In germline, CDR1 is MGHRA, CDR2 YSYEKL. The CDR3 extends over 14 amino acids. The DNA for the CDR3 is TGCGCCAGCAGCTCAATAGGGACGGGGGAGACCCAGTACTTC. Its translation is CASSSIGTGETQYF.

The chain is built from TRBV2 and TRBJ2-7; D possibly corresponds to TRBD2 (6 bases). The CDR3 is made up of 13 amino acids. Germline-derived CDR1 and CDR2 are SNHLY and FYNNEI. Trimming left V 2 bases short and J 6 bases short, with 11 bases between. CDR3 sequence (DNA): TGTGCCAGCAGTGAATTAGAGGGAGGCGAGCAGTACTTC. Protein sequence: CASSELEGGEQYF.